These 20 T cell receptor beta chains originate from one sample sequenced in a study of T cell repertoires in cytomegalovirus infection. What these receptors recognize is not known. TCRdb reanalysed the reads using MiXCR and keeps one entry per CDR3 protein. The sample shows some 940,000 distinct CDR3 sequences, less than 40% of them seen only once. The sequenced sample was cultured CD8+ T cells from PBMCs, obtained from culture after CMV antigen stimulation. Every receptor here comes from a human donor in good health (CMV status not recorded). Some clones in this sample may be carry-over from other donors' samples.

The chain carries TRBV12-3 or TRBV12-4 and TRBJ1-2, with D unclear. Trimming cost V 4 bases and J 8 bases, with 11 bases left between them. This CDR3 is built from 12 residues. This CDR3 reads CASSYSILGYTF. CDR3 nucleotides: TGTGCCAGCAGTTACTCAATCCTGGGCTACACCTTC.

The chain carries TRBV28 and TRBJ2-3; maybe TRBD1 (5 bases). V was clipped by 3 bases and J by 6 bases, with 13 bases between them. Germline V gene lookup returns CDR1 MDHEN and CDR2 SYDVKM. The CDR3 runs 14 residues. CDR3 in amino acids: CASSLVRPGDTQYF. The CDR3 DNA reads as TGTGCCAGCAGTTTGGTCAGGCCAGGGGATACGCAGTATTTT.

This clonotype was picked up a small number of times. The rearrangement uses TRBV7-9 and TRBJ2-2; 10 bases are a match to TRBD2. V shed 6 bases, J shed 7 bases, and the junction held 14 bases outside the gene matches. The CDR3 sequence is 17 residues long. Germline assignment: CDR1 SEHNR and CDR2 FQNEAQ (reference sequence). CDR3 in DNA: TGTGCCAGCAGGGATGGACTAGCGGTGTTAATGGGCGGGGAGCTGTTTTTT. Protein product: CASRDGLAVLMGGELFF.

The V call is TRBV4-2, the J call TRBJ1-5; 9 bases match TRBD1. Trimming took 5 bases from V and 1 from J; bases not matched to a gene: 9. This CDR3 region has 17 residues. Germline loops: CDR1 LGHNA, CDR2 YNFKEQ. The CDR3 sequence is CASSSSGQGSSNQPQHF. CDR3 coding DNA: TGTGCCAGCAGCTCGTCAGGACAGGGGTCCAGCAATCAGCCCCAGCATTTT.

This rearrangement joins TRBV19 to TRBJ2-1; 8 bases are a match to TRBD2. The CDR3 is 15 residues long. The J segment lost 2 bases and the V segment lost 3 bases, leaving 3 bases of the junction unmatched. The germline V gene has CDR1 LNHDA and CDR2 SQIVND (reference sequence). The CDR3 nucleotides read TGTGCCAGTAGTATGGCAGCGGGGGCCTACAATGAGCAGTTCTTC. Translating gives CASSMAAGAYNEQFF.

V gene TRBV9 combines with J gene TRBJ1-2; no definite D call. The CDR3 has 11 residues. Germline V lookup: CDR1 SGDLS, CDR2 YYNGEE. V was trimmed by 3 bases and J by 7 bases, leaving 7 bases between them. The CDR3: CASSEGGGYTF. CDR3 DNA: TGTGCCAGCAGCGAGGGTGGTGGCTACACCTTC.

V and J are TRBV29-1 and TRBJ1-2; 11 bases are a match to TRBD1. The CDR3 extends over 12 amino acids. V lost 2 bases to trimming and J lost 12 bases; unmatched junction nucleotides: 5. The germline V gene encodes CDR1 SQVTM and CDR2 ANQGSEA. CDR3 sequence: CSVEIGQGANTF. The DNA of the CDR3 is TGCAGCGTTGAAATAGGACAGGGGGCGAACACCTTC.

The chain uses TRBV11-2 and TRBJ2-2, with D perhaps matching TRBD2 (7 bases). CDR1 and CDR2 from the germline V gene are SGHAT and FQNNGV. V shed 5 bases and J shed 7 bases, with 17 bases lying between them. This CDR3 is 15 amino acids long. The CDR3 DNA is TGTGCCAGCAGCCCCGGGGAGGGGGGATACGGGGAGCTGTTTTTT. It yields the protein CASSPGEGGYGELFF.

This chain uses TRBV6-1 with TRBJ2-7; TRBD2 matches 7 bases. Per the germline V gene, CDR1 is MNHNS and CDR2 is SASEGT. The V gene end was trimmed by 6 bases and the J gene end by 0 bases; junction bases not matched to a gene: 11. This CDR3 region has 16 residues. The CDR3 bases are TGTGCCAGCAGAATAGCGGGTCACGTTAGCTCCTACGAGCAGTACTTC. Protein sequence: CASRIAGHVSSYEQYF.

This clonotype has just a few counts. J is TRBJ1-6 and V is TRBV25-1, with D perhaps TRBD1 (6 bases). V was clipped by 3 bases and J by 7 bases, with 16 bases between them. Germline V gene data show CDR1 as MGHDK and CDR2 as SYGVNS. The CDR3 is 16 residues long. CDR3 in DNA: TGTGCCAGCAGTGATAGATTGCAGGGGAGGAATTCACCCCTCCACTTT. Amino acids: CASSDRLQGRNSPLHF.

This clonotype has ten or more counts. For the CDR3, the DNA is TGTGCCAGCAGCTTGTGGGCTCCCTACAATGAGCAGTTCTTC. This sequence encodes CASSLWAPYNEQFF. The J gene is TRBJ2-1, the V gene TRBV11-1; D is unresolved. V lost 3 bases and J 2 bases, leaving 8 bases between the germline ends. Germline-derived CDR1 and CDR2 are SGHAT and FQDESV (reference sequence). The CDR3 has 14 amino acids.

The chain has TRBV27 and TRBJ1-1; tentative D call: TRBD1 (6 bases). Germline values: CDR1 MNHEY, CDR2 SMNVEV (reference sequence). The CDR3 spans 14 residues. Trimming pared 6 bases from V and 5 bases from J, leaving 16 bases between. CDR3 nucleotides: TGTGCCAGCAGGGTCGTACAGGGCAAGACTGAAGCTTTCTTT. This gives the protein CASRVVQGKTEAFF.

The rearrangement joins TRBV6-5 to TRBJ2-3, with D possibly matching TRBD2 (6 bases). This CDR3 spans 17 amino acids. Germline V gene sequence: CDR1 MNHEY, CDR2 SVGAGI. The V gene lost 4 bases and the J gene lost 0 bases, with 17 bases spanning the gap. CDR3 amino acids: CASSFGRPGLSTDTQYF. For the CDR3, the DNA is TGTGCCAGCAGTTTCGGGCGCCCGGGACTTAGCACAGATACGCAGTATTTT.

The gene calls are TRBV6-6 and TRBJ1-1; 8 bases fit TRBD1. The CDR3 runs 15 residues. CDR1 MNHNY and CDR2 SVGAGI come from the germline V gene (reference sequence). V dropped 6 bases and J dropped 7; count of bases not matched to a gene: 13. In DNA, the CDR3 is TGTGCCAGCAGCCTAGACAGGGGAGGTCTCAGTGAAGCTTTCTTT. Encoded protein: CASSLDRGGLSEAFF.

The chain couples TRBV18 to TRBJ2-5; no reliable D call. There are 13 residues in the CDR3. V lost 2 bases, J lost 5 bases, and 9 bases lay in between. Germline V gene sequence: CDR1 KGHSH, CDR2 LQKENI. The CDR3 DNA sequence: TGTGCCAGCTCACCAGGGTTCGGGGAGACCCAGTACTTC. Its protein is CASSPGFGETQYF.

The chain joins TRBV6-2 or TRBV6-3 to TRBJ2-1; 11 positions agree with TRBD2. The V and J ends lost 10 bases and 3 bases, in that order; junction bases with no gene match: 8. The V gene's germline CDR1 is MNHEY and CDR2 SVGEGT. The CDR3 runs to 15 residues. The CDR3 DNA is TGTGCCAACAAAATAGCGGGGGGGCTCTACAATGAGCAGTTCTTC. Translating it yields CANKIAGGLYNEQFF.

At least ten counts were recorded for this clonotype. The chain uses TRBV7-2 and TRBJ2-3, with D perhaps TRBD1 or TRBD2 (6 bases each). Trimming removed 0 bases from V and 2 bases from J, with 12 bases in between. There are 16 residues in the CDR3. The germline gives CDR1 SGHTA, CDR2 FQGNSA. The CDR3 region has the DNA TGTGCCAGCAGCTTAGCGGGGGGCTCTTTCACAGATACGCAGTATTTT. This codes for CASSLAGGSFTDTQYF.

In this sample, this clonotype turned up many times. This rearrangement joins TRBV7-2 to TRBJ2-5; tentatively, D is TRBD1 or TRBD2 (5 bases each). V gave up 4 bases and J gave up 5 bases, with 17 bases separating them. The CDR3 sequence is 15 residues long. Germline V lookup: CDR1 SGHTA, CDR2 FQGNSA. In DNA form, the CDR3 reads TGTGCCAGCAGCTCCGGGACCTTGAAGTGGGAGACCCAGTACTTC. It encodes CASSSGTLKWETQYF. The whole variable domain, remainder taken from reference TRBV7-2 and TRBJ2-5, is GAGVSQSPSNKVTEKGKDVELRCDPISGHTALYWYRQSLGQGLEFLIYFQGNSAPDKSGLPSDRFSAERTGGSVSTLTIQRTQQEDSAVYLCASSSGTLKWETQYFGPGTRLLVL.

The chain joins TRBV7-9 to TRBJ1-5; D may be TRBD1 (6 bases). Trimming shortened V by 2 bases and J by 7 bases, and 12 bases separated the two germline ends. The CDR3 covers 14 residues. Germline V gives CDR1 SEHNR, CDR2 FQNEAQ (reference sequence). CDR3 residues: CASSLQGRGQPQHF. CDR3 DNA sequence: TGTGCCAGCAGCTTACAGGGGAGGGGACAGCCCCAGCATTTT.

This clonotype was recorded many times. This chain uses TRBV19 with TRBJ1-1; TRBD1 is a possible D gene (6 bases). CDR3 length: 11 residues. Trimming shortened V by 6 bases and J by 6 bases, and 8 bases separated the two germline ends. Germline values: CDR1 LNHDA, CDR2 SQIVND (reference sequence). For the CDR3, the DNA is TGTGCCAGTAGGAGGGGGGCTGAAGCTTTCTTT. Translating gives CASRRGAEAFF.